A single sample gave rise to the 28 T cell receptor beta chains below, sequenced in a study of beta chain features in type 1 diabetes. The study, taken as a whole, reports: Type 1 diabetes patients had moderately but significantly shorter TCRB CDR3s in all four CD4+ subsets.

No antigens are known for them. Expressed TCRB transcripts were sequenced, since all the RNA that had been isolated was reverse transcribed. Only in-frame clones appear in the TCRdb table, and some are missing; sequencing was by immunoSEQ multiplex PCR. The sample has roughly 700,000 clones, over 10% seen once; the top ten hold around 0.022%. Sequenced: naive CD4+ T cells from blood. The source of these receptors is a man aged 18-30 years with type 1 diabetes.

This chain links TRBV30 with TRBJ1-3; the D is unclear. Per germline, CDR1 GTSNPN and CDR2 SVGIG (reference sequence). With 0 bases removed from V and 0 bases from J, the gap between germline ends came to 21 bases. This CDR3 is 19 amino acids long. CDR3 loop: CAWSVVRVLGSFSGNTIYF. The CDR3 DNA reads TGTGCCTGGAGTGTCGTACGGGTCCTAGGGAGTTTCTCTGGAAACACCATATATTTT.

The chain has TRBV28 and TRBJ2-3, with 11 bases that match TRBD2. CDR3 length equals 16 residues. V shed 2 bases and J 5 bases; nucleotides not matched to a gene: 6. CDR1 is MDHEN and CDR2 is SYDVKM in the germline V gene. DNA of the CDR3: TGTGCCAGCAGTTTAGCGTCTAGCGGGGGGAGAGATACGCAGTATTTT. Protein product: CASSLASSGGRDTQYF.

In its sample, this clone was seen a few times. This sample includes further DNA sequences coding for the same CDR3. The chain carries TRBV7-9 and TRBJ2-5; D not resolved. Germline V gene lookup returns CDR1 SEHNR and CDR2 FQNEAQ (reference sequence). The CDR3 is 11 amino acids. Trimming removed 5 bases from V and 4 bases from J, with 5 bases in between. CDR3 bases: TGTGCCAGCAGCCGAGGAGAGACCCAGTACTTC. It codes for CASSRGETQYF.

This clone was observed a few times. The V and J genes are TRBV28 and TRBJ1-5; D is unclear. Per germline, CDR1 MDHEN and CDR2 SYDVKM. V was trimmed by 3 bases and J by 2 bases, leaving 14 bases between them. CDR3 length: 16 residues. The CDR3 sequence is CASSFPGGFGNQPQHF. The CDR3 DNA reads as TGTGCCAGCAGTTTCCCGGGCGGCTTTGGCAATCAGCCCCAGCATTTT.

The chain recombines TRBV30 with TRBJ1-1; possibly TRBD1 for D (5 bases). There are 14 residues in the CDR3. Germline CDR1 is GTSNPN and CDR2 is SVGIG (reference sequence). V dropped 2 bases and J dropped 0 bases, with 10 bases sitting between them. CDR3 amino acids: CAWSRDGVNTEAFF. Here the CDR3 DNA reads TGTGCCTGGAGTCGGGACGGGGTGAACACTGAAGCTTTCTTT.

The rearrangement uses TRBV29-1 and TRBJ2-1; D is unresolved. Germline CDR1 is SQVTM and CDR2 is ANQGSEA. Trimming cost V 0 bases and J 10 bases, with 13 bases left between them. This CDR3 comprises 13 residues. CDR3 sequence reads: CSVEDWLLPEQFF. The CDR3 DNA reads as TGCAGCGTTGAAGATTGGCTTCTCCCGGAGCAGTTCTTC.

This clone was detected a few times. The chain combines TRBV7-2 with TRBJ2-7; D is unresolved. In germline, CDR1 is SGHTA, CDR2 FQGNSA. Deletions cut 2 bases from V and 10 bases from J, with 9 bases between. The length of the CDR3 is 11 residues. This chain's CDR3 is CASSLTIGQYF. The CDR3 bases are TGTGCCAGCAGCTTAACGATCGGACAGTACTTC.

This CDR3 is CASRSLSRDTEAFF. CDR3 bases: TGTGCCAGCAGAAGCCTCTCAAGGGACACTGAAGCTTTCTTT. The V and J genes are TRBV6-6 and TRBJ1-1; D unresolved. Germline CDR1 MNHNY, CDR2 SVGAGI (reference sequence). CDR3 length: 14 amino acids. The germline V and J ends were trimmed by 6 bases and 3 bases, with 14 bases remaining between them.

A few counts support this clone. The V and J genes are TRBV30 and TRBJ1-1; D might be TRBD1 (6 bases). The germline gives CDR1 GTSNPN, CDR2 SVGIG (reference sequence). Deletions cut 2 bases from V and 1 base from J, with 11 bases between. CDR3 length equals 14 residues. The CDR3 nucleotides read TGTGCCTGGAGTACCACAGGGAGGAACACTGAAGCTTTCTTT. This encodes CAWSTTGRNTEAFF.

In the case of this clone: It is unclear where the CDR3 begins or ends on the DNA, so no DNA is shown, and the CDR3 is as TCRdb lists it. The chain couples TRBV21-1 to TRBJ1-3; the table's D call, TRBD1, has no DNA check behind it. TRBV21-1 is shown as a pseudogene. The CDR3 is 20 residues long, counting both termini. The CDR3 protein is CASSTRVGTGTPFGGNTIYF.

V gene TRBV23-1 combines with J gene TRBJ1-2; D gene ambiguous. TRBV23-1 is an ORF; its function is uncertain. Trimming took off 0 bases at V and 8 bases at J, with 13 bases between the two ends. The length of the CDR3 is 14 residues. The CDR3: CASSQSCTLRGYTF. CDR3 DNA: TGCGCCAGCAGTCAATCGTGCACCTTAAGGGGCTACACCTTC.

This chain connects TRBV27 to TRBJ1-1, with D uncertain. Germline V gene sequence: CDR1 MNHEY, CDR2 SMNVEV (reference sequence). The CDR3 has 13 residues. Trimming took off 2 bases at V and 5 bases at J, with 9 bases between the two ends. This CDR3 is CASSLRWETEAFF. The DNA of the CDR3 is TGTGCCAGCAGTTTAAGGTGGGAAACTGAAGCTTTCTTT.

The genes are TRBV4-1 and TRBJ2-5, with D perhaps matching TRBD2 (5 bases). This CDR3 comprises 16 residues. V dropped 0 bases and J dropped 7 bases, with 18 bases sitting between them. Germline V gene lookup returns CDR1 MGHRA and CDR2 YSYEKL. The CDR3: CASSQDYEGRPRTQYF. CDR3 coding DNA: TGCGCCAGCAGCCAAGATTATGAGGGCAGGCCGAGGACCCAGTACTTC.

This clone has just a few counts. CDR3 DNA: TGTGCCAGCAGGCCGTCTTCCTATGGCTACACCTTC. Residues: CASRPSSYGYTF. The chain employs TRBV6-5 and TRBJ1-2; no clear D gene. Germline CDR1 reads MNHEY; CDR2 reads SVGAGI. V was shortened by 6 bases and J by 4 bases, with 9 bases between the two germline ends. The CDR3 has 12 amino acids.

This chain links TRBV7-2 with TRBJ2-1; 9 nucleotides match TRBD2. The V and J ends lost 1 base and 8 bases, in that order; junction bases with no gene match: 9. The length of the CDR3 is 16 residues. Germline-derived CDR1 and CDR2 are SGHTA and FQGNSA. The CDR3 sequence: CASSLVGAGGQDEQFF. DNA of the CDR3: TGTGCCAGCAGCTTAGTGGGTGCGGGGGGGCAGGATGAGCAGTTCTTC.

This sequence joins TRBV30 and TRBJ2-3; D is undetermined. This CDR3 is built from 13 residues. Germline-derived CDR1 and CDR2 are GTSNPN and SVGIG (reference sequence). Trimming removed 2 bases from V and 4 bases from J, with 10 bases in between. The CDR3 here is CAWSSGLADTQYF. In DNA, the CDR3 is TGTGCCTGGAGTTCCGGTCTGGCAGATACGCAGTATTTT.

This clone was detected only a few times. This chain connects TRBV27 to TRBJ2-5; 7 bases are a match to TRBD1. J lost 4 bases, V lost 4 bases, and 6 bases had no gene match. Germline assignment: CDR1 MNHEY and CDR2 SMNVEV (reference sequence). The CDR3 totals 14 residues. The CDR3 sequence: CASSSNDRVETQYF. As DNA, the CDR3 is TGTGCCAGCAGTTCGAACGACAGGGTAGAGACCCAGTACTTC.

This clone came up a few times. The chain combines TRBV2 with TRBJ1-1; 7 bases map to TRBD1. The V and J ends lost 6 bases and 5 bases, in that order; junction bases with no gene match: 9. The CDR3 length is 14 residues. Germline values: CDR1 SNHLY, CDR2 FYNNEI. The CDR3 nucleotides are TGTGCCAGCAGGAGTACAGGGGTGGGGACTGAAGCTTTCTTT. Amino acids: CASRSTGVGTEAFF.

This chain links TRBV7-2 with TRBJ2-4, with 8 positions matching TRBD2. The CDR3 contains 14 residues. Germline V gene lookup returns CDR1 SGHTA and CDR2 FQGNSA. V dropped 5 bases and J dropped 16; count of bases not matched to a gene: 16. The CDR3 protein is CASSPRVSGGPSYF. For the CDR3, the DNA is TGTGCCAGCAGCCCGCGGGTTTCGGGGGGGCCTAGTTACTTC.

This clone has more than one count but fewer than ten. This chain's CDR3 is CASSLTGGSTDTQYF. For the CDR3, the DNA is TGTGCCAGCAGTTTGACAGGGGGAAGTACAGATACGCAGTATTTT. This chain uses TRBV5-4 with TRBJ2-3; 9 bases are a match to TRBD1. CDR3 size: 15 residues. Germline CDR1 reads SGHNT; CDR2 reads YYREEE (reference sequence). Trimming removed 5 bases from V and 3 bases from J; junction bases left unmatched: 7.

In regard to this clone: Other DNA variants within this sample encode the same CDR3. This chain uses TRBV30 with TRBJ2-1; weak D call: TRBD2 (6 bases). Germline V gives CDR1 GTSNPN, CDR2 SVGIG (reference sequence). V lost 7 bases and J 1 base, leaving 11 bases between the germline ends. This CDR3 has 13 residues. CDR3 coding DNA: TGTGCCTTACGGAGGGGATCCTACAATGAGCAGTTCTTC. Translation gives CALRRGSYNEQFF.

This clone was recorded a few times. The V and J genes are TRBV4-2 and TRBJ2-1; D is uncertain. V shed 0 bases and J shed 10 bases, with 19 bases lying between them. CDR3 length: 16 amino acids. CDR1 and CDR2 (germline): LGHNA, YNFKEQ. CDR3 residues: CASSQEWVVKVYEQFF. CDR3 bases: TGTGCCAGCAGCCAAGAGTGGGTTGTAAAGGTGTACGAGCAGTTCTTC.

The chain recombines TRBV30 with TRBJ2-7; no firm D call. The CDR3 covers 13 residues. Trimming took 5 bases from V and 7 from J, leaving 18 bases between them. The germline CDR1 and CDR2 sequences are GTSNPN and SVGIG (reference sequence). The CDR3 spells CAWGVLQPGEQYF. The CDR3 DNA reads as TGTGCCTGGGGGGTGTTACAGCCTGGGGAGCAGTACTTC. Based on the CDR3 plus reference TRBV30 and TRBJ2-7, the full variable domain is SQTIHQWPATLVQPVGSPLSLECTVEGTSNPNLYWYRQAAGRGLQLLFYSVGIGQISSEVPQNLSASRPQDRQFILSSKKLLLSDSGFYLCAWGVLQPGEQYFGPGTRLTVT.

This chain joins TRBV28 and TRBJ2-1, with 8 bases that match TRBD1. After removal of 1 base from V and 12 bases from J, the junction contained 8 bases not matched to a gene. Germline-derived CDR1 and CDR2 are MDHEN and SYDVKM. The CDR3 contains 14 residues. The CDR3 bases are TGTGCCAGCAGTTTATCCGGCGCCACAGGGGGGCAGTTCTTC. It codes for CASSLSGATGGQFF.

This clone was observed a few times. The V call is TRBV30, the J call TRBJ2-1; TRBD2 matches at 15 bases. The CDR3 has 15 amino acids. The germline gives CDR1 GTSNPN, CDR2 SVGIG (reference sequence). Unmatched junction bases numbered 6, after V lost 4 bases and J lost 8 bases. This chain's CDR3 is CAWTTGTSGGHEQFF. In DNA form, the CDR3 reads TGTGCCTGGACTACCGGGACTAGCGGGGGGCATGAGCAGTTCTTC. The full variable domain, rest sourced from reference TRBV30 and TRBJ2-1, is SQTIHQWPATLVQPVGSPLSLECTVEGTSNPNLYWYRQAAGRGLQLLFYSVGIGQISSEVPQNLSASRPQDRQFILSSKKLLLSDSGFYLCAWTTGTSGGHEQFFGPGTRLTVL.

This clone was counted a few times. This sequence joins TRBV5-1 and TRBJ1-1; D is unresolved. V was cut by 0 bases and J by 0 bases, with 9 bases left in between. CDR1 SGHRS and CDR2 YFSETQ come from the germline V gene. This CDR3 region has 15 residues. The CDR3 sequence is CASSLAWQMNTEAFF. CDR3 in DNA: TGCGCCAGCAGCTTGGCGTGGCAGATGAACACTGAAGCTTTCTTT.

This clone was seen only a few times. The chain joins TRBV7-9 to TRBJ2-1; perhaps TRBD2 as D (5 bases). V lost 0 bases and J 12 bases, leaving 21 bases between the germline ends. The germline V gene encodes CDR1 SEHNR and CDR2 FQNEAQ (reference sequence). The CDR3 is 16 residues long. The CDR3 region is CASSLAAGKGISGQFF. The CDR3 DNA is TGTGCCAGCAGCTTAGCGGCCGGGAAAGGGATATCTGGGCAGTTCTTC.

The chain joins TRBV5-1 to TRBJ2-3; D perhaps matches TRBD2 (6 bases). The CDR3 is 13 residues long. The germline gives CDR1 SGHRS, CDR2 YFSETQ. Trimming left V 5 bases short and J 1 base short, with 8 bases between. CDR3 protein: CASRGGGTDTQYF. The CDR3 DNA reads as TGCGCCAGCAGAGGAGGGGGCACAGATACGCAGTATTTT.